This entry features one T cell receptor beta chain sequence. Antigen specificity is unknown. The data were taken from a study of T cells in Graves' hyperthyroidism and ophthalmopathy. The CDR3 regions of TCR beta were amplified from RNA transcripts. An initial round of RT-PCR targeting the TCR CDR3 relied on the HTBI primer set. TCRdb re-called the multiplex PCR reads with MiXCR, one entry per CDR3 protein. Of 650,000 to 700,000 distinct CDR3 sequences in the sample, approximately 15% are singletons; the top ten hold roughly a sixth. General study findings and limits: The blood repertoire included most of the expanded thyroid clonotypes above 0.001.

The length of the CDR3 is 15 residues. The V end lost 0 bases, the J end lost 8 bases, and 16 bases lay between the germline ends. Germline-derived CDR1 and CDR2 are LGHNA and YSLEER. Material: blood. The chain links TRBV4-3 to TRBJ1-2; D unclear. The source is a man aged 45-65 years with Graves' hyperthyroidism. The CDR3, as DNA: TGCGCCAGCAGCCAAGATATGGGGAGGGCGGAAGGCTACACCTTC. It is translated as CASSQDMGRAEGYTF.